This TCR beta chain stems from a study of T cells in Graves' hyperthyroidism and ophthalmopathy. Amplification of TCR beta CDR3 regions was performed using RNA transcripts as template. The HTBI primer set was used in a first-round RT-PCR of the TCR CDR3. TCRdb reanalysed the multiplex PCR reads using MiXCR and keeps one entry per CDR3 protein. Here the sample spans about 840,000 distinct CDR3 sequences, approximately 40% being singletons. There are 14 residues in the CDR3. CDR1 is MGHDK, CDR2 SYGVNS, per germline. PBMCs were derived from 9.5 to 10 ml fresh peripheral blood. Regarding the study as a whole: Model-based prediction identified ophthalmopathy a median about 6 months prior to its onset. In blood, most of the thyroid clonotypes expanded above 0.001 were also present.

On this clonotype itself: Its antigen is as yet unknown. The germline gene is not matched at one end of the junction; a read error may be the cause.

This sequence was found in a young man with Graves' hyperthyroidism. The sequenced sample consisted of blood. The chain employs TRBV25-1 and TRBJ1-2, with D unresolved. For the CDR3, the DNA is TGTGCCAGCAGGGAATATGGGCAGGAGAACGGCTACACCTTC. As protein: CASREYGQENGYTF.